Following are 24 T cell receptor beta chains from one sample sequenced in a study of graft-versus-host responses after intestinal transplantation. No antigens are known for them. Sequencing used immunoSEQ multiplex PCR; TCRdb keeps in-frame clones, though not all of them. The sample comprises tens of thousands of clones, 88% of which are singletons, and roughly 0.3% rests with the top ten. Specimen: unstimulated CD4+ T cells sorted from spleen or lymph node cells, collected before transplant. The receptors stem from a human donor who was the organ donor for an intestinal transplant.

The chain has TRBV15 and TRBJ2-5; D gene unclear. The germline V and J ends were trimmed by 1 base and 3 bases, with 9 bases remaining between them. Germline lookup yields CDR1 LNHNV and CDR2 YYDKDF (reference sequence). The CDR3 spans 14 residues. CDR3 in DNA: TGTGCCACCAGCAGAGCTAAACGGGAAGAGACCCAGTACTTC. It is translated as CATSRAKREETQYF.

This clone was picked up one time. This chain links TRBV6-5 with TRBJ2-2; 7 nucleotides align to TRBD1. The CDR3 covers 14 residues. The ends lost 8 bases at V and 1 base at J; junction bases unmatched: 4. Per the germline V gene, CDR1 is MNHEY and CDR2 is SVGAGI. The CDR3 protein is CASLNRGNTGELFF. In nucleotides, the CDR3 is TGTGCCAGCCTTAACAGGGGGAACACCGGGGAGCTGTTTTTT.

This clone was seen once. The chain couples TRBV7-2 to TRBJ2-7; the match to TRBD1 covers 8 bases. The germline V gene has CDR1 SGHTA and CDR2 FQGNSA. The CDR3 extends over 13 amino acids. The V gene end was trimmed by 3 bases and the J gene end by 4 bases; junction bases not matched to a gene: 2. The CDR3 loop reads CASSFRGPYEQYF. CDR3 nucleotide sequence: TGTGCCAGCAGCTTCAGGGGGCCTTACGAGCAGTACTTC.

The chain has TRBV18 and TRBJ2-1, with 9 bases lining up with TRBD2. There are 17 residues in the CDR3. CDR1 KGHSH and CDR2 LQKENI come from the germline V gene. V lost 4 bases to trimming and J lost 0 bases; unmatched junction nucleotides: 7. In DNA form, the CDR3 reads TGTGCCAGCTCACGCCGGACTAGCGAAAGCTCCTACAATGAGCAGTTCTTC. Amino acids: CASSRRTSESSYNEQFF.

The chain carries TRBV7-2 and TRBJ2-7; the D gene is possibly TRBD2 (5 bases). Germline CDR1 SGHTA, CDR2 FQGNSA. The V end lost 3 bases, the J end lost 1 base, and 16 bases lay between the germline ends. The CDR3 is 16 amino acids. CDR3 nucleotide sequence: TGTGCCAGCAGCTTGACCCCACTAGGAAGATCCTACGAGCAGTACTTC. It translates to CASSLTPLGRSYEQYF.

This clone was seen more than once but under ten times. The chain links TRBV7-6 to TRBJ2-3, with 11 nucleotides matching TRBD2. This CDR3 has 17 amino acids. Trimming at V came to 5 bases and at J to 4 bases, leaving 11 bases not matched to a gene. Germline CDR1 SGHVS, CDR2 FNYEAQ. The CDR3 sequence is CASSAYPGTSGPDTQYF. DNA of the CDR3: TGTGCCAGCAGCGCCTACCCCGGGACTAGCGGACCAGATACGCAGTATTTT. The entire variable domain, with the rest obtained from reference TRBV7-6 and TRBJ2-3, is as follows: GAGVSQSPRYKVTKRGQDVALRCDPISGHVSLYWYRQALGQGPEFLTYFNYEAQQDKSGLPNDRFSAERPEGSISTLTIQRTEQRDSAMYRCASSAYPGTSGPDTQYFGPGTRLTVL.

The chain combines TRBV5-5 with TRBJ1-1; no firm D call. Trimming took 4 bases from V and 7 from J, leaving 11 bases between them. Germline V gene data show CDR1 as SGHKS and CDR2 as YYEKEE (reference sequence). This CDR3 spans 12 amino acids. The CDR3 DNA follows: TGTGCCAGCAGCCCCCCCTCGGGTGAAGCTTTCTTT. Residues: CASSPPSGEAFF. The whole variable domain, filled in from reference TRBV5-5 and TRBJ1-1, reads DAGVTQSPTHLIKTRGQQVTLRCSPISGHKSVSWYQQVLGQGPQFIFQYYEKEERGRGNFPDRFSARQFPNYSSELNVNALLLGDSALYLCASSPPSGEAFFGQGTRLTVV.

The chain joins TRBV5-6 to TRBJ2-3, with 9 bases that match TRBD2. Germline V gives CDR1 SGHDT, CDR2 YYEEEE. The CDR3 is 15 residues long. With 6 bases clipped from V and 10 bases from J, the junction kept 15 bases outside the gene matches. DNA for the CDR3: TGTGCCAGCACTACCCTTAGCGGGAGTTGGGGTTCGCAGTATTTT. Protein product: CASTTLSGSWGSQYF.

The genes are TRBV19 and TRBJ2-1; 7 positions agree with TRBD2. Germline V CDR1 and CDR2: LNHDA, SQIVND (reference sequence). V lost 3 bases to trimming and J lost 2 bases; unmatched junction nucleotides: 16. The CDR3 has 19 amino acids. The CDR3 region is CASSIKGPQSGTPYNEQFF. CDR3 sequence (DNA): TGTGCCAGTAGTATCAAGGGCCCCCAAAGCGGGACCCCCTACAATGAGCAGTTCTTC.

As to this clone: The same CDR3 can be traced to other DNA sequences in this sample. The CDR3 loop is CAWSGQYNEQFF. The CDR3 nucleotides read TGTGCCTGGAGTGGACAGTACAATGAGCAGTTCTTC. This chain connects TRBV30 to TRBJ2-1; D is possibly TRBD1 (5 bases). Germline V gives CDR1 GTSNPN, CDR2 SVGIG (reference sequence). V gave up 1 base and J gave up 4 bases, with 5 bases separating them. The CDR3 totals 12 residues.

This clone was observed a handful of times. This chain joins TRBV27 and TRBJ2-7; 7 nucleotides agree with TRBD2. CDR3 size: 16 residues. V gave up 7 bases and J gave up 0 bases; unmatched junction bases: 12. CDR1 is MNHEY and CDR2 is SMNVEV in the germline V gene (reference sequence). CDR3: CASTTQKRGLSYEQYF. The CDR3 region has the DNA TGTGCCAGCACCACTCAGAAGCGGGGACTCTCCTACGAGCAGTACTTC.

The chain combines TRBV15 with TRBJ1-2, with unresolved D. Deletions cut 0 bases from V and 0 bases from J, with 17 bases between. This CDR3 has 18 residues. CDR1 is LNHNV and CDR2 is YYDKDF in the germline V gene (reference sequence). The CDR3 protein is CATSRDPSAGAPNYGYTF. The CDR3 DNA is TGTGCCACCAGCAGAGATCCGAGTGCCGGAGCACCTAACTATGGCTACACCTTC. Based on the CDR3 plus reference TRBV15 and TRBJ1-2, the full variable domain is DAMVIQNPRYQVTQFGKPVTLSCSQTLNHNVMYWYQQKSSQAPKLLFHYYDKDFNNEADTPDNFQSRRPNTSFCFLDIRSPGLGDTAMYLCATSRDPSAGAPNYGYTFGSGTRLTVV.

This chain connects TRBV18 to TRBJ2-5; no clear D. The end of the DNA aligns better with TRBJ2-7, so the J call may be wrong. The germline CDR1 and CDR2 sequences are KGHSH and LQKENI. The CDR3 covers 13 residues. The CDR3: CASSPPISYEQYF. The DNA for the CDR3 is TGTGCCAGCTCACCACCTATTTCTTACGAGCAGTACTTC.

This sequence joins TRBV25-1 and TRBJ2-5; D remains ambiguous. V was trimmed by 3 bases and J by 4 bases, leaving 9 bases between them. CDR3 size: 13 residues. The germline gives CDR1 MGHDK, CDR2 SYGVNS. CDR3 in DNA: TGTGCCAGCAGTGAGCTAGGCCCAGAGACCCAGTACTTC. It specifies CASSELGPETQYF.

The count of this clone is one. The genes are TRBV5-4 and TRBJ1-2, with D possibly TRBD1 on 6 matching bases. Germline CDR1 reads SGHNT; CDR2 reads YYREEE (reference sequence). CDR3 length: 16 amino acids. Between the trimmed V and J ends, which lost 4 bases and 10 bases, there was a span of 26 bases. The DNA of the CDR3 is TGTGCCAGCAGCCAGCACATGATCCGGGACATCCCCTTCTACACCTTC. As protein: CASSQHMIRDIPFYTF.

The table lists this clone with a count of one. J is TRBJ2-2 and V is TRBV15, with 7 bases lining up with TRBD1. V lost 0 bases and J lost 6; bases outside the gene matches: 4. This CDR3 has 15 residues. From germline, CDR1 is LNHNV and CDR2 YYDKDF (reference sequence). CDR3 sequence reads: CATSREGQWAGELFF. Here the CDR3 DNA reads TGTGCCACCAGCAGAGAGGGACAGTGGGCCGGGGAGCTGTTTTTT.

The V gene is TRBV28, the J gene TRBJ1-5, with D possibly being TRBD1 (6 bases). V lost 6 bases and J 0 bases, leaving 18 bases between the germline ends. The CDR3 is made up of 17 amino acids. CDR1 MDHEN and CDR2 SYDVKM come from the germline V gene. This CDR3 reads CASSHTGLRDSNQPQHF. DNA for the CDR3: TGTGCCAGCAGCCATACAGGGTTGAGGGATAGCAATCAGCCCCAGCATTTT.

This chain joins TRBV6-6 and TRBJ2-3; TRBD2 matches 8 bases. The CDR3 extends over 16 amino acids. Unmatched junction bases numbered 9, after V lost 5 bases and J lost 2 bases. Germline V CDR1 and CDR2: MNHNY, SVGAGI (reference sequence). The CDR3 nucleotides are TGTGCCAGCAGTCGGAATCTAGCGGGTATCACAGATACGCAGTATTTT. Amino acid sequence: CASSRNLAGITDTQYF.

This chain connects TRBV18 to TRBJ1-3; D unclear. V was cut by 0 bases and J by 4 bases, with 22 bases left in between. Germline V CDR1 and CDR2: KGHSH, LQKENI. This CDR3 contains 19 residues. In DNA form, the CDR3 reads TGTGCCAGCTCACCACCGATGAGCGGACTCCTCTCGGGAGGAAACACCATATATTTT. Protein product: CASSPPMSGLLSGGNTIYF.

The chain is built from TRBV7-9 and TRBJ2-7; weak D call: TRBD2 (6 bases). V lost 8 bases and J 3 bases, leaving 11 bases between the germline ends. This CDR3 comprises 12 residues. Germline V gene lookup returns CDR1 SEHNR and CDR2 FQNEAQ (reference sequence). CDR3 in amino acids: CASGRSNYEQYF. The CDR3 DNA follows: TGTGCCAGCGGGAGGTCGAACTACGAGCAGTACTTC.

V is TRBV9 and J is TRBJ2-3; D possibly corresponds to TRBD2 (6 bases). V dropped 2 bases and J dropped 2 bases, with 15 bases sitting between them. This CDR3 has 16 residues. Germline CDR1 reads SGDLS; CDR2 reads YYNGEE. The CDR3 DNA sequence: TGTGCCAGCAGCGTCGGGGGAACCCATGCCACAGATACGCAGTATTTT. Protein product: CASSVGGTHATDTQYF.

CDR3 loop: CASSRKGTSGTDTQYF. CDR3 DNA: TGTGCCAGCAGTAGAAAGGGGACTAGCGGCACAGATACGCAGTATTTT. The chain employs TRBV27 and TRBJ2-3; TRBD2 matches 10 bases. After removal of 5 bases from V and 1 base from J, the junction contained 6 bases not matched to a gene. Germline V gives CDR1 MNHEY, CDR2 SMNVEV (reference sequence). The CDR3 totals 16 residues.

The CDR3 sequence: CASSPQTSGSYEQYF. In DNA, the CDR3 is TGTGCCAGCAGTCCACAGACTAGCGGCTCCTACGAGCAGTACTTC. The chain recombines TRBV28 with TRBJ2-7; 9 bases are a match to TRBD2. This CDR3 is 15 amino acids long. Per the germline V gene, CDR1 is MDHEN and CDR2 is SYDVKM. Losses at the gene ends were 5 bases for V and 0 bases for J; bases not matched to a gene: 5.

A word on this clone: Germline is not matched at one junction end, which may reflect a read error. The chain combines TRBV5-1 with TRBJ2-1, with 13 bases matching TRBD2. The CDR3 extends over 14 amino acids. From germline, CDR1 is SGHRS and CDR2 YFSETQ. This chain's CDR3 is CASSAGLAGAWLVF. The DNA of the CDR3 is TGCGCCAGCAGCGCCGGACTAGCGGGGGCCTGGTTGGTCTTC.